The 32 T cell receptor beta chains below come from one sample, sequenced in a study of response to subunit inactivated influenza vaccine (dated by TCRdb to 2017 to 2018). Receptors were amplified or captured by RT-PCR. Sequenced using an Illumina HiSeq 2500. Clones were called with MiXCR by TCRdb after fastp trimmed the public reads at Q25, and only in-frame beta chains were retained. Rows merge per CDR3 protein into single entries with the most common DNA and genes. This sample lists about 650,000 distinct CDR3 sequences; approximately 15% were detected once. Jointly, the top ten make up 11% of the sample. This material consisted of PBMCs from blood, taken 11 to 12 days after vaccination. The receptors were gathered from a man over 45 who received an inactivated influenza vaccine. Donor details come from another sample of the same person, matched by shared clones.

This clonotype was observed at least ten times. This sequence joins TRBV7-9 and TRBJ2-1, with 11 bases matching TRBD2. Germline CDR1 is SEHNR and CDR2 is FQNEAQ (reference sequence). The CDR3 is made up of 15 amino acids. With V trimmed by 5 bases and J by 6 bases, 6 bases remained unmatched. The CDR3 reads CASSGLAGGTNEQFF. The CDR3, as DNA: TGTGCCAGCAGCGGATTAGCGGGAGGGACCAATGAGCAGTTCTTC.

In this sample, this clonotype turned up a few times. The chain joins TRBV6-1 to TRBJ1-4; maybe TRBD1 (6 bases). CDR1 MNHNS and CDR2 SASEGT come from the germline V gene. V was cut by 5 bases and J by 3 bases, with 13 bases left in between. The CDR3 extends over 15 amino acids. CDR3 DNA sequence: TGTGCCAGCAGTCAACGGGGGGCGGCTAATGAAAAACTGTTTTTT. It is translated as CASSQRGAANEKLFF.

This clonotype was recorded a few times. CDR3 coding DNA: TGCGCCAGCAGAAGGTTCGGAGAGACCCAGTACTTC. Protein: CASRRFGETQYF. The chain combines TRBV5-1 with TRBJ2-5, with D unclear. The CDR3 has 12 residues. Germline V gene sequence: CDR1 SGHRS, CDR2 YFSETQ. Trimming stripped 5 bases from V and 4 bases from J, with 9 bases between.

This clonotype was seen more than once but under ten times. The V gene is TRBV7-2, the J gene TRBJ2-7; tentative D call: TRBD1 (5 bases). CDR1 and CDR2 from the germline V gene are SGHTA and FQGNSA. The V and J ends lost 2 bases and 2 bases respectively, with 13 bases between them. This CDR3 region has 15 residues. The CDR3, as DNA: TGTGCCAGCAGCTTAAGGCAGGGAATTACCTACGAGCAGTACTTC. Protein sequence: CASSLRQGITYEQYF.

J is TRBJ2-5 and V is TRBV7-8; 9 nucleotides match TRBD1. The CDR3 consists of 14 residues. The V gene's germline CDR1 is SGHVS and CDR2 FQNEAQ. The V gene end was trimmed by 6 bases and the J gene end by 7 bases; junction bases not matched to a gene: 9. This CDR3 reads CASSLGQGMATQYF. In nucleotides, the CDR3 is TGTGCCAGCAGTCTGGGACAGGGAATGGCGACCCAGTACTTC.

This clonotype was counted only a few times. The chain is built from TRBV4-2 and TRBJ1-4, with a possible D match to TRBD1 (5 bases). The CDR3 contains 16 residues. Germline assignment: CDR1 LGHNA and CDR2 YNFKEQ. V dropped 0 bases and J dropped 7 bases, with 15 bases sitting between them. The CDR3 DNA reads as TGTGCCAGCAGCCAAGACAGGGTCGGTCTGATTGAAAAACTGTTTTTT. Translation gives CASSQDRVGLIEKLFF.

This clonotype was counted at least ten times. J is TRBJ2-2 and V is TRBV10-3, with a possible D match to TRBD1 (5 bases). The CDR3 is 15 residues long. Trimming removed 8 bases from V and 0 bases from J, with 13 bases in between. Germline CDR1 ENHRY, CDR2 SYGVKD. CDR3: CAIPQAPTNTGELFF. The CDR3 DNA reads TGTGCCATCCCACAGGCACCAACGAACACCGGGGAGCTGTTTTTT.

J is TRBJ2-1 and V is TRBV7-2; TRBD2 might be the D (6 bases). Germline V lookup: CDR1 SGHTA, CDR2 FQGNSA. The V gene lost 1 base and the J gene lost 13 bases, with 14 bases spanning the gap. This CDR3 is built from 13 residues. The CDR3 nucleotides are TGTGCCAGCAGCTTAGTGGCGCCGGGACTCCAGTTCTTC. Protein: CASSLVAPGLQFF.

This clonotype occurred a few times. The chain employs TRBV4-3 and TRBJ2-3, with D unclear. CDR3 size: 13 residues. V gave up 4 bases and J gave up 4 bases, with 9 bases separating them. Germline V gene lookup returns CDR1 LGHNA and CDR2 YSLEER. The CDR3 nucleotides are TGCGCCAGCAGCCGTACCGAGGCAGATACGCAGTATTTT. Encoded protein: CASSRTEADTQYF.

This clonotype occurred a few times. This chain links TRBV27 with TRBJ2-5, with 7 bases that match TRBD1. This CDR3 has 15 amino acids. Per the germline V gene, CDR1 is MNHEY and CDR2 is SMNVEV (reference sequence). After removal of 7 bases from V and 2 bases from J, the junction contained 10 bases not matched to a gene. CDR3 in DNA: TGTGCCAGCATCCCAACAGGGGCGAAGCAAGAGACCCAGTACTTC. Translated: CASIPTGAKQETQYF.

The chain combines TRBV20-1 with TRBJ2-2; D might be TRBD1 (5 bases). Trimming took off 3 bases at V and 1 base at J, with 12 bases between the two ends. CDR1 and CDR2 (germline): DFQATT, SNEGSKA (reference sequence). The CDR3 spans 15 residues. CDR3 in amino acids: CSARRNTGNTGELFF. CDR3 DNA: TGCAGTGCTAGGAGAAACACAGGGAACACCGGGGAGCTGTTTTTT.

V and J are TRBV7-9 and TRBJ2-2; D not certain. In germline, CDR1 is SEHNR, CDR2 FQNEAQ (reference sequence). The CDR3 has 14 amino acids. The V and J ends lost 5 bases and 6 bases respectively, with 13 bases between them. The CDR3 spells CASSPTLGAGELFF. CDR3 bases: TGTGCCAGCAGCCCGACCCTGGGCGCCGGGGAGCTGTTTTTT.

This clonotype has a count of ten or more. The chain carries TRBV5-1 and TRBJ2-7, with 7 bases lining up with TRBD1. This CDR3 region has 14 residues. Germline assignment: CDR1 SGHRS and CDR2 YFSETQ. V lost 3 bases and J lost 5; bases outside the gene matches: 8. The CDR3: CASSSQTGLNEQYF. CDR3 nucleotides: TGCGCCAGCAGCTCCCAGACAGGGTTGAACGAGCAGTACTTC.

The CDR3 loop reads CASSEGFRTDTQYF. The CDR3 nucleotides read TGTGCCAGCAGTGAAGGATTCCGCACAGATACGCAGTATTTT. The chain is built from TRBV6-1 and TRBJ2-3; no clear D. Germline lookup yields CDR1 MNHNS and CDR2 SASEGT. Trimming took off 1 base at V and 1 base at J, with 6 bases between the two ends. The CDR3 is 14 residues long.

This chain joins TRBV5-5 and TRBJ2-7, with D possibly TRBD1 on 6 matching bases. CDR1 is SGHKS, CDR2 YYEKEE, per germline (reference sequence). CDR3 length: 14 amino acids. Trimming pared 8 bases from V and 1 base from J, leaving 16 bases between. The CDR3 nucleotides read TGTGCCAGTACGCCGGGACACGATTCCTACGAGCAGTACTTC. Its translation: CASTPGHDSYEQYF.

This clonotype turned up a few times. The chain has TRBV7-9 and TRBJ2-3; 10 positions agree with TRBD1. With V trimmed by 4 bases and J by 0 bases, 7 bases remained unmatched. The CDR3 is 17 amino acids. Germline CDR1 and CDR2: SEHNR and FQNEAQ (reference sequence). The DNA of the CDR3 is TGTGCCAGCAGCTCAGAGGGGACAGGGGAGAGCACAGATACGCAGTATTTT. It codes for CASSSEGTGESTDTQYF.

The rearrangement uses TRBV6-5 and TRBJ1-2; D is unresolved. Germline CDR1 MNHEY, CDR2 SVGAGI. Trimming cost V 6 bases and J 1 base, with 6 bases left between them. This CDR3 has 12 amino acids. The CDR3 spells CASRRLNYGYTF. The CDR3 DNA follows: TGTGCCAGCAGACGCCTTAACTATGGCTACACCTTC.

This clonotype turned up a few times. The rearrangement links TRBV5-1 to TRBJ2-1; D might be TRBD2 (6 bases). Germline V gene data show CDR1 as SGHRS and CDR2 as YFSETQ. Trimming left V 0 bases short and J 2 bases short, with 12 bases between. This CDR3 spans 16 amino acids. Here the CDR3 DNA reads TGCGCCAGCAGCTTGGGTCGGGACTTAACCTACAATGAGCAGTTCTTC. It encodes CASSLGRDLTYNEQFF.

This clonotype was seen a handful of times. The chain links TRBV6-6 to TRBJ1-2; 8 bases are a match to TRBD1. The ends lost 6 bases at V and 3 bases at J; junction bases unmatched: 6. This CDR3 has 14 amino acids. In germline, CDR1 is MNHNY, CDR2 SVGAGI (reference sequence). The CDR3 bases are TGTGCCAGCAGAGACAGGACAGGGTACTATGGCTACACCTTC. Its translation: CASRDRTGYYGYTF.

V usage is TRBV11-1 and J usage is TRBJ2-2; TRBD1 matches 11 bases. The CDR3 has 20 amino acids. The V gene end was trimmed by 4 bases and the J gene end by 4 bases; junction bases not matched to a gene: 17. The germline V gene has CDR1 SGHAT and CDR2 FQDESV (reference sequence). This chain's CDR3 is CASSSTWTGGSNRFTGELFF. The CDR3, as DNA: TGTGCCAGCAGCTCAACTTGGACAGGGGGCTCGAATAGGTTCACCGGGGAGCTGTTTTTT.

The CDR3 sequence: CASSSAGGANVLTF. The CDR3 coding sequence is TGTGCCAGCAGTTCTGCTGGTGGGGCCAACGTCCTGACTTTC. The chain employs TRBV6-2 or TRBV6-3 and TRBJ2-6, with no clear D. Trimming took off 4 bases at V and 3 bases at J, with 7 bases between the two ends. The CDR3 sequence is 14 residues long. CDR1 and CDR2 (germline): MNHEY, SVGEGT.

J is TRBJ2-1 and V is TRBV20-1, with 13 bases fitting TRBD2. With 6 bases clipped from V and 4 bases from J, the junction kept 3 bases outside the gene matches. The CDR3 loop spans 14 amino acids. CDR1 is DFQATT, CDR2 SNEGSKA, per germline (reference sequence). This CDR3 is CSATSGRKYNEQFF. The CDR3 bases are TGCAGTGCGACTAGCGGGAGGAAATACAATGAGCAGTTCTTC.

A remark on this clonotype: At one boundary the junction diverges from the germline segment, which might be a read error. The chain uses TRBV12-3 or TRBV12-4 and TRBJ1-5; D gene ambiguous. The CDR3 contains 14 residues. CDR3 in amino acids: CASRLDVVNQPQHF. CDR3 sequence (DNA): TGTGCCAGCAGGTTAGACGTGGTTAATCAGCCCCAGCATTTT.

Ten or more counts support this clonotype. The chain has TRBV12-3 or TRBV12-4 and TRBJ2-7; 8 positions agree with TRBD2. With V trimmed by 7 bases and J by 2 bases, 10 bases remained unmatched. The CDR3 extends over 15 amino acids. In DNA, the CDR3 is TGTGCCAGCACCCGAAAGGGGCGGGGGGCCTACGAGCAGTACTTC. Translation gives CASTRKGRGAYEQYF.

This clonotype was counted between two and nine times. V gene TRBV7-9 combines with J gene TRBJ2-7; D perhaps matches TRBD1 (6 bases). The V gene lost 4 bases and the J gene lost 5 bases, with 9 bases spanning the gap. Looked up from germline, CDR1 is SEHNR and CDR2 is FQNEAQ (reference sequence). The CDR3 sequence is 12 residues long. DNA for the CDR3: TGTGCCAGCAGCTCCCGACAGGACGAGCAGTACTTC. Translated: CASSSRQDEQYF.

There are a few counts of this clonotype. The rearrangement uses TRBV9 and TRBJ2-7; 7 nucleotides agree with TRBD1. J gave up 5 bases and V 0 bases, and 8 bases lay outside the gene matches. CDR3 size: 15 residues. Germline values: CDR1 SGDLS, CDR2 YYNGEE. CDR3 DNA sequence: TGTGCCAGCAGCGTAGGACAGGGTGTGATCCACGAGCAGTACTTC. Protein: CASSVGQGVIHEQYF. The entire variable domain, with the rest obtained from reference TRBV9 and TRBJ2-7, is as follows: DSGVTQTPKHLITATGQRVTLRCSPRSGDLSVYWYQQSLDQGLQFLIQYYNGEERAKGNILERFSAQQFPDLHSELNLSSLELGDSALYFCASSVGQGVIHEQYFGPGTRLTVT.

This clonotype came up a few times. The chain employs TRBV4-3 and TRBJ2-7, with D perhaps being TRBD1 or TRBD2 (5 bases each). Germline V gene data show CDR1 as LGHNA and CDR2 as YSLEER. Trimming took 1 base from V and 7 from J, leaving 11 bases between them. The CDR3 length is 13 residues. In DNA form, the CDR3 reads TGCGCCAGCAGCCAAGGGGGGAGAATGGAGCAGTACTTC. The encoded protein is CASSQGGRMEQYF.

This clonotype was observed at least ten times. The chain couples TRBV12-3 or TRBV12-4 to TRBJ2-1; D gene ambiguous. The CDR3 loop spans 12 amino acids. V was shortened by 3 bases and J by 8 bases, with 8 bases between the two germline ends. The CDR3 DNA is TGTGCCAGCAGTTTTAGCACCTATGAGCAGTTCTTC. It translates to CASSFSTYEQFF.

This sequence joins TRBV29-1 and TRBJ1-2; maybe TRBD1 (5 bases). The V and J ends lost 7 bases and 8 bases respectively, with 20 bases between them. Germline V gives CDR1 SQVTM, CDR2 ANQGSEA. The CDR3 loop spans 13 amino acids. The CDR3 protein is CSGIHPGPGGYTF. For the CDR3, the DNA is TGCAGCGGCATTCACCCGGGACCGGGCGGCTACACCTTC.

For this clonotype: A much bigger clone sits one base away, suggesting this may be a read error. The chain has TRBV28 and TRBJ2-5; D is undetermined. The CDR3 loop spans 13 amino acids. Germline V CDR1 and CDR2: MDHEN, SYDVKM. The V end lost 5 bases, the J end lost 6 bases, and 13 bases lay between the germline ends. The CDR3 sequence: CASSQDGLKTQYF. The CDR3 DNA sequence: TGTGCCAGCAGTCAGGACGGTCTAAAGACCCAGTACTTC.

This clonotype has only a few counts. This chain links TRBV29-1 with TRBJ2-7, with D possibly TRBD1 on 6 matching bases. CDR1 and CDR2 (germline): SQVTM, ANQGSEA. V was pared by 7 bases and J by 2 bases, with 15 bases between. The CDR3 contains 13 residues. The CDR3 DNA reads TGCAGCGCCACTGGGGGCAGTACCTACGAGCAGTACTTC. This translates into CSATGGSTYEQYF.

The rearrangement joins TRBV4-3 to TRBJ2-7, with D possibly being TRBD1 (6 bases). CDR1 and CDR2 from the germline V gene are LGHNA and YSLEER. Trimming removed 1 base at V and 3 bases at J, with 10 bases between. The CDR3 contains 14 residues. This chain's CDR3 is CASSQGTANYEQYF. The CDR3, as DNA: TGCGCCAGCAGCCAAGGGACAGCGAACTACGAGCAGTACTTC.